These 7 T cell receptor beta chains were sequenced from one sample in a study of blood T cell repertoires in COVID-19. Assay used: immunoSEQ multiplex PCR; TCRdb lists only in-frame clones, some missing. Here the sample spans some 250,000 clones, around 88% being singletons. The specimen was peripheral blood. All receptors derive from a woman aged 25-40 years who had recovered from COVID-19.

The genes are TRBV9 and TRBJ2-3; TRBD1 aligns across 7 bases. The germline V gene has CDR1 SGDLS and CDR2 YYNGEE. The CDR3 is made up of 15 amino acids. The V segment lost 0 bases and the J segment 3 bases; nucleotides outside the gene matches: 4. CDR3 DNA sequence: TGTGCCAGCAGCGTAGTAGGGGGCGAGACAGATACGCAGTATTTT. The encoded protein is CASSVVGGETDTQYF.

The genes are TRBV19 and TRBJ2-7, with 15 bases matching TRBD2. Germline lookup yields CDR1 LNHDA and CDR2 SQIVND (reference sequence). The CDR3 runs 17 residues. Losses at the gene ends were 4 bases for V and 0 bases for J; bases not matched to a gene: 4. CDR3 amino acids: CASSRTSGGASSYEQYF. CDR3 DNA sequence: TGTGCCAGTAGTAGGACTAGCGGGGGGGCCAGCTCCTACGAGCAGTACTTC.

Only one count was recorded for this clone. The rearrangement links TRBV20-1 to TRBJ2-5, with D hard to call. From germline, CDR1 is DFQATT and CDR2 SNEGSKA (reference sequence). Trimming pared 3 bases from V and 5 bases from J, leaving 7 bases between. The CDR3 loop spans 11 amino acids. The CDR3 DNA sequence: TGCAGTGCTAGTTACGGGGAGACCCAGTACTTC. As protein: CSASYGETQYF.

The CDR3 loop is CAITYANEQFF. CDR3 DNA: TGTGCCATCACCTACGCCAATGAGCAGTTCTTC. The chain employs TRBV10-3 and TRBJ2-1; D not certain. Trimming took 7 bases from V and 6 from J, leaving 7 bases between them. The length of the CDR3 is 11 residues. Germline loops: CDR1 ENHRY, CDR2 SYGVKD.

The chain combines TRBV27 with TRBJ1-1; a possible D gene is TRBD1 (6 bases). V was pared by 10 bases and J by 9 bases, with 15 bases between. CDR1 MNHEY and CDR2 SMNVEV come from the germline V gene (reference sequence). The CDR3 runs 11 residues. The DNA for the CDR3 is TGTGCCAACCCTGCAGGGGACAAAGCTTTCTTT. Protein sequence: CANPAGDKAFF.

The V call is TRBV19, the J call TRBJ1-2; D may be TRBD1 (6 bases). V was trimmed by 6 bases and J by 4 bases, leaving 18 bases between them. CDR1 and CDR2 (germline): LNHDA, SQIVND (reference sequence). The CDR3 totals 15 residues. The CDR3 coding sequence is TGTGCCAGTAGCACTCAGGGGCCCCCTGGCTATGGCTACACCTTC. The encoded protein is CASSTQGPPGYGYTF. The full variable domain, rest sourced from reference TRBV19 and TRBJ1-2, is DGGITQSPKYLFRKEGQNVTLSCEQNLNHDAMYWYRQDPGQGLRLIYYSQIVNDFQKGDIAEGYSVSREKKESFPLTVTSAQKNPTAFYLCASSTQGPPGYGYTFGSGTRLTVV.

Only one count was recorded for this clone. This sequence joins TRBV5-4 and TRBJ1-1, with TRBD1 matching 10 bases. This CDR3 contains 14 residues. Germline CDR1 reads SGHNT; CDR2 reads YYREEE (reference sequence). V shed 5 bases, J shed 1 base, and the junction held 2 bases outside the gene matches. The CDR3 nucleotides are TGTGCCAGCAGAAGGGACAGGGGGAACACTGAAGCTTTCTTT. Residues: CASRRDRGNTEAFF.